The T cell receptor (beta chain) described here comes from a study of cytomegalovirus exposure and HLA in healthy donors. In the study overall: Early released data comprised 80 million to 100 million unique TCRs from HLA-typed donors. Study outcomes and limitations: The study flagged about 150 TCR beta chains as cytomegalovirus-associated. In an earlier analysis, about 87% or about 30%: the productive usage of most TCR beta V segments.

Germline values: CDR1 SGHRS, CDR2 YFSETQ. This CDR3 has 19 amino acids. The germline V and J ends were trimmed by 4 bases and 0 bases, with 23 bases remaining between them. Concerning this clone: Antigen: not known.

In the PCR, 60 Vbeta and 13 Jbeta primers were used. Sequencing was performed with immunoSEQ multiplex PCR; in TCRdb, only in-frame clones are kept and a portion is missing. The table lists just over 150,000 clones, roughly 70% of them singletons. The sequenced sample was PBMCs. V is TRBV5-1 and J is TRBJ1-3; D is perhaps TRBD1 (6 bases). The sequence derives from a man in his forties in good health and CMV-seropositive. CDR3 bases: TGCGCCAGCAGCCCTGTTAACTCCGCGACAGGCCCCTCTGGAAACACCATATATTTT. Encoded protein: CASSPVNSATGPSGNTIYF.